These 23 T cell receptor beta chains were all obtained from the same sample, sequenced in a study of beta chain features in type 1 diabetes. Overall study results and limits: All four CD4+ subsets of Type 1 diabetes patients contained TCRB CDR3s that were moderately but significantly shorter.

The sequenced template was cDNA made from the entire isolated RNA. The table came from immunoSEQ multiplex PCR; TCRdb's copy has only in-frame clones and leaves some out. Of about 180,000 clones in the sample, approximately 8.1% were seen once. What these receptors recognize is not known. Sequencing was performed on central memory CD4+ T cells from blood. Every receptor here comes from a woman between 40 and 50 years old with type 1 diabetes.

The rearrangement uses TRBV5-1 and TRBJ1-1, with D possibly matching TRBD1 (5 bases). V was trimmed by 0 bases and J by 1 base, leaving 7 bases between them. The CDR3 has 14 amino acids. CDR1 is SGHRS and CDR2 is YFSETQ in the germline V gene. CDR3 loop: CASSLVQGNTEAFF. The CDR3 coding sequence is TGCGCCAGCAGCTTGGTTCAGGGGAACACTGAAGCTTTCTTT.

The gene calls are TRBV18 and TRBJ1-1; possibly TRBD1 for D (6 bases). This CDR3 has 18 amino acids. Per germline, CDR1 KGHSH and CDR2 LQKENI. V was shortened by 1 base and J by 0 bases, with 18 bases between the two germline ends. The DNA for the CDR3 is TGTGCCAGCTCACCACAGGGGGTACCTAGCCTCATGAACACTGAAGCTTTCTTT. This translates into CASSPQGVPSLMNTEAFF.

This sequence joins TRBV28 and TRBJ1-1; D unclear. With 2 bases removed from V and 3 bases from J, the gap between germline ends came to 7 bases. The CDR3 is 13 amino acids. In germline, CDR1 is MDHEN, CDR2 SYDVKM. The CDR3 coding sequence is TGTGCCAGCAGTTTAGAGGATTACACTGAAGCTTTCTTT. Its translation is CASSLEDYTEAFF.

This rearrangement joins TRBV7-3 to TRBJ1-1; tentative D call: TRBD1 (5 bases). The V gene's germline CDR1 is SGHTA and CDR2 FQGTGA. Trimming pared 4 bases from V and 6 bases from J, leaving 15 bases between. This CDR3 contains 14 residues. The DNA for the CDR3 is TGTGCCAGCAGCTCTAAAAGGGGATCAGCTGAAGCTTTCTTT. Translating it yields CASSSKRGSAEAFF.

J is TRBJ2-7 and V is TRBV28; TRBD2 agrees at 10 bases. The CDR3 is 15 amino acids. Germline V gene data show CDR1 as MDHEN and CDR2 as SYDVKM. J was trimmed by 2 bases and V by 1 base; bases with no gene match: 2. The CDR3 nucleotides read TGTGCCAGCAGTTTATCTAGCGGGGGTGCCTACGAGCAGTACTTC. It encodes CASSLSSGGAYEQYF. The full variable domain, completed using reference TRBV28 and TRBJ2-7, is DVKVTQSSRYLVKRTGEKVFLECVQDMDHENMFWYRQDPGLGLRLIYFSYDVKMKEKGDIPEGYSVSREKKERFSLILESASTNQTSMYLCASSLSSGGAYEQYFGPGTRLTVT.

The genes are TRBV18 and TRBJ1-1, with TRBD1 matching over 12 bases. In germline, CDR1 is KGHSH, CDR2 LQKENI. V was pared by 0 bases and J by 1 base, with 3 bases of the junction left unmatched. CDR3 length: 17 amino acids. DNA of the CDR3: TGTGCCAGCTCACCACCAGGGACAGGGGGCGCGAACACTGAAGCTTTCTTT. This encodes CASSPPGTGGANTEAFF.

Only a few counts were recorded for this clone. The V call is TRBV4-1, the J call TRBJ1-5; possible D gene TRBD1, 5 bases. The CDR3 contains 14 residues. Germline V CDR1 and CDR2: MGHRA, YSYEKL. Trimming took off 2 bases at V and 4 bases at J, with 9 bases between the two ends. CDR3 DNA sequence: TGCGCCAGCAGCCAACAGGGAAGAAATCAGCCCCAGCATTTT. As protein: CASSQQGRNQPQHF.

The sample holds a few counts of this clone. CDR3 bases: TGTGCCAGCAGTGTCCGCCCCGGCACGACTACGCGGGGGGGGCCCAGAGAGACCCAGTACTTC. Amino acid sequence: CASSVRPGTTTRGGPRETQYF. The chain carries TRBV2 and TRBJ2-5; the match to TRBD2 covers 9 bases. V shed 4 bases and J 4 bases; nucleotides not matched to a gene: 25. Germline assignment: CDR1 SNHLY and CDR2 FYNNEI. The CDR3 consists of 21 residues.

This chain links TRBV30 with TRBJ1-2; possible D gene TRBD1, 5 bases. V was shortened by 3 bases and J by 5 bases, with 16 bases between the two germline ends. The length of the CDR3 is 14 residues. Germline assignment: CDR1 GTSNPN and CDR2 SVGIG (reference sequence). CDR3 sequence: CAWRGTGTLYGYTF. DNA of the CDR3: TGTGCCTGGAGGGGCACTGGGACTCTGTATGGCTACACCTTC.

The J gene is TRBJ2-1, the V gene TRBV9; 8 bases line up with TRBD2. Germline V gene sequence: CDR1 SGDLS, CDR2 YYNGEE. The CDR3 spans 16 residues. The V gene end was trimmed by 0 bases and the J gene end by 9 bases; junction bases not matched to a gene: 11. The CDR3 nucleotides read TGTGCCAGCAGCGTAGGGGGGACTAGTGGGCTTTCTGAGCAGTTCTTC. Its protein is CASSVGGTSGLSEQFF.

The chain links TRBV14 to TRBJ1-1; D not resolved. V dropped 3 bases and J dropped 1 base, with 6 bases sitting between them. Germline CDR1 and CDR2: SGHDN and FVKESK. The CDR3 is made up of 13 amino acids. CDR3 sequence: CASSHEGNTEAFF. The CDR3 nucleotides are TGTGCCAGCAGCCATGAGGGGAACACTGAAGCTTTCTTT.

The chain links TRBV27 to TRBJ1-3; unclear D gene. This CDR3 spans 14 amino acids. Germline V CDR1 and CDR2: MNHEY, SMNVEV (reference sequence). V was clipped by 5 bases and J by 2 bases, with 10 bases between them. CDR3 residues: CASSESTPGNTIYF. CDR3 in DNA: TGTGCCAGCAGTGAGAGTACTCCTGGAAACACCATATATTTT.

The chain uses TRBV19 and TRBJ2-3; D unresolved. From germline, CDR1 is LNHDA and CDR2 SQIVND (reference sequence). CDR3 length: 13 amino acids. V lost 3 bases to trimming and J lost 5 bases, with 9 bases between them. CDR3 in DNA: TGTGCCAGTAGTATCAGTATTCAAGATACGCAGTATTTT. This encodes CASSISIQDTQYF.

This clone was counted at least ten times. The CDR3 sequence: CASSLGGGNYNEQFF. In DNA form, the CDR3 reads TGCGCCAGCAGCTTAGGTGGGGGGAATTACAATGAGCAGTTCTTC. The genes are TRBV5-1 and TRBJ2-1, with a possible D match to TRBD2 (6 bases). Germline V gives CDR1 SGHRS, CDR2 YFSETQ. V gave up 2 bases and J gave up 4 bases, with 13 bases separating them. The CDR3 consists of 15 residues.

The V and J genes are TRBV6-5 and TRBJ2-3; 7 nucleotides agree with TRBD1. Germline lookup yields CDR1 MNHEY and CDR2 SVGAGI. This CDR3 contains 15 residues. J gave up 6 bases and V 0 bases, and 6 bases lay outside the gene matches. This CDR3 reads CASSYSGTVGDTQYF. Here the CDR3 DNA reads TGTGCCAGCAGTTACTCGGGGACAGTGGGGGATACGCAGTATTTT.

The rearrangement links TRBV5-1 to TRBJ1-5; D unclear. Germline assignment: CDR1 SGHRS and CDR2 YFSETQ. This CDR3 spans 11 amino acids. Trimming removed 1 base from V and 12 bases from J, with 8 bases in between. In nucleotides, the CDR3 is TGCGCCAGCAGCTTGTTGTCCTACCAGCATTTT. Its protein product is CASSLLSYQHF.

This clone was counted many times. The V gene is TRBV30, the J gene TRBJ1-2; D is possibly TRBD1 (6 bases). V dropped 4 bases and J dropped 4 bases, with 10 bases sitting between them. CDR3 length: 12 residues. Germline V gene data show CDR1 as GTSNPN and CDR2 as SVGIG (reference sequence). For the CDR3, the DNA is TGTGCCTGGAACACAGGGTCCTATGGCTACACCTTC. Its protein product is CAWNTGSYGYTF.

This clone was seen only a few times. V and J are TRBV28 and TRBJ2-3; perhaps TRBD1 as D (6 bases). V was cut by 6 bases and J by 1 base, with 14 bases left in between. This CDR3 is 15 amino acids long. Looked up from germline, CDR1 is MDHEN and CDR2 is SYDVKM. The CDR3 DNA follows: TGTGCCAGCAGGGGCGACAGGTTTCGCACAGATACGCAGTATTTT. This translates into CASRGDRFRTDTQYF.

There are a few counts of this clone. This chain connects TRBV4-1 to TRBJ1-4; D possibly corresponds to TRBD1 (6 bases). CDR1 MGHRA and CDR2 YSYEKL come from the germline V gene. The CDR3 is 15 amino acids. V lost 4 bases to trimming and J lost 7 bases, with 16 bases between them. CDR3 residues: CASSPVGGLSEKLFF. DNA for the CDR3: TGCGCCAGCAGCCCAGTGGGGGGGCTTTCTGAAAAACTGTTTTTT.

The rearrangement joins TRBV30 to TRBJ2-1; the D is unclear. This CDR3 spans 13 amino acids. Germline CDR1 and CDR2: GTSNPN and SVGIG (reference sequence). Trimming took off 1 base at V and 0 bases at J, with 4 bases between the two ends. The chain's CDR3 is CAWSGSSYNEQFF. In DNA, the CDR3 is TGTGCCTGGAGTGGGAGCTCCTACAATGAGCAGTTCTTC.

The chain employs TRBV7-3 and TRBJ2-1; 9 bases map to TRBD2. The CDR3 length is 15 residues. Germline CDR1 and CDR2: SGHTA and FQGTGA. Losses at the gene ends were 6 bases for V and 4 bases for J; bases not matched to a gene: 7. CDR3 amino acids: CASRGELAGYNEQFF. DNA of the CDR3: TGTGCCAGCAGGGGGGAACTAGCGGGTTACAATGAGCAGTTCTTC.

In its sample, this clone was seen a few times. V is TRBV21-1 and J is TRBJ1-1; the table's TRBD1 call for D was not verified on the DNA. TRBV21-1 is listed as a pseudogene. The CDR3 spans 12 residues. The CDR3 DNA reads TGTGCCAGCAGCTTCAGGGGAACTGAAGCTTTCTTT. Protein sequence: CASSFRGTEAFF.

The chain recombines TRBV11-2 with TRBJ1-4; D is perhaps TRBD1 (5 bases). Germline V CDR1 and CDR2: SGHAT, FQNNGV. This CDR3 has 16 amino acids. V was trimmed by 1 base and J by 0 bases, leaving 9 bases between them. The chain's CDR3 is CASSLVGPATNEKLFF. In DNA form, the CDR3 reads TGTGCCAGCAGCTTAGTGGGGCCAGCAACTAATGAAAAACTGTTTTTT. The entire variable domain, with the rest obtained from reference TRBV11-2 and TRBJ1-4, is as follows: EAGVAQSPRYKIIEKRQSVAFWCNPISGHATLYWYQQILGQGPKLLIQFQNNGVVDDSQLPKDRFSAERLKGVDSTLKIQPAKLEDSAVYLCASSLVGPATNEKLFFGSGTQLSVL.